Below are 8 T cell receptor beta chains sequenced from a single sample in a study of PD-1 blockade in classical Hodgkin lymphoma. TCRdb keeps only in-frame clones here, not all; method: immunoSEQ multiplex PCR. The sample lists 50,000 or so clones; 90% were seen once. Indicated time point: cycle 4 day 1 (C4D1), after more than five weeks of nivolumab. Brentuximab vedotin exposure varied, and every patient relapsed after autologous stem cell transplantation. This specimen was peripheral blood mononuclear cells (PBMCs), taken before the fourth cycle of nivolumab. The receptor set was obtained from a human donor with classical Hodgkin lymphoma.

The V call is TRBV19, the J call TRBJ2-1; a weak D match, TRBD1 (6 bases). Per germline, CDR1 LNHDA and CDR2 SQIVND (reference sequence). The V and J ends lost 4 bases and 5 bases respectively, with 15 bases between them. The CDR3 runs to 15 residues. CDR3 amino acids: CASSTTQGNNNEQFF. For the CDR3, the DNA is TGTGCCAGTAGTACTACTCAGGGGAATAACAATGAGCAGTTCTTC.

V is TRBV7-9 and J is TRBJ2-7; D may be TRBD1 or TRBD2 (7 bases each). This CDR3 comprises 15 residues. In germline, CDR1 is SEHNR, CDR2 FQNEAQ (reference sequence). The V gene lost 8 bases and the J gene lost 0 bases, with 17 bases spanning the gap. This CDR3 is CASQGGAGLSYEQYF. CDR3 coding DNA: TGTGCCAGCCAGGGGGGGGCGGGCCTCTCCTACGAGCAGTACTTC. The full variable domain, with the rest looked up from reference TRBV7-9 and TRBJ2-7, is DTGVSQNPRHKITKRGQNVTFRCDPISEHNRLYWYRQTLGQGPEFLTYFQNEAQLEKSRLLSDRFSAERPKGSFSTLEIQRTEQGDSAMYLCASQGGAGLSYEQYFGPGTRLTVT.

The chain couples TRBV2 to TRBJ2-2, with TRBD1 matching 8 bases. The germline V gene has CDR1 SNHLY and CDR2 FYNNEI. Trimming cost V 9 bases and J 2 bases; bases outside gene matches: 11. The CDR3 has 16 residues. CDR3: CARRQGNYDNTGELFF. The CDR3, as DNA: TGTGCCAGGAGACAGGGGAACTACGATAACACCGGGGAGCTGTTTTTT.

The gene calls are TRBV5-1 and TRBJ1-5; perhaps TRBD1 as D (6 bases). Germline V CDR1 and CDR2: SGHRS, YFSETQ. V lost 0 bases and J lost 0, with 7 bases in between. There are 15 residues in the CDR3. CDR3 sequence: CASSLGTASNQPQHF. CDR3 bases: TGCGCCAGCAGCTTGGGGACAGCTAGCAATCAGCCCCAGCATTTT.

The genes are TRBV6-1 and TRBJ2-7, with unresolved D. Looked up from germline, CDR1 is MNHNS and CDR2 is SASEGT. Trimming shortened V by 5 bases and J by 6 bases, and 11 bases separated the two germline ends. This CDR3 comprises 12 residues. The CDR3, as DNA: TGTGCCAGCAGTCCGTCCTGGGCCGAGCAGTACTTC. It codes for CASSPSWAEQYF.

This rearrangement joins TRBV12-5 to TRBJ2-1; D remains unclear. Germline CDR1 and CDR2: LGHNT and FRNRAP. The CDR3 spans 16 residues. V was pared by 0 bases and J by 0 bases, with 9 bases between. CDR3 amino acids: CASGLVSHSSYNEQFF. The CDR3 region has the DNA TGTGCTAGTGGTTTGGTATCACACAGCTCCTACAATGAGCAGTTCTTC.

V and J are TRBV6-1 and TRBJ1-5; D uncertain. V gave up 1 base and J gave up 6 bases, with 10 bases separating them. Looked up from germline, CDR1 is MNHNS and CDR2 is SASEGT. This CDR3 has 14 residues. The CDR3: CASSEGRVVQPQHF. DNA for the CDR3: TGTGCCAGCAGTGAAGGACGTGTAGTTCAGCCCCAGCATTTT.

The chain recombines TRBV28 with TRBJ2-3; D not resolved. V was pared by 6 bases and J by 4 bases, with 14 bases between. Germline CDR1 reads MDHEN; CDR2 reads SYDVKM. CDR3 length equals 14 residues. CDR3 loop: CASSPLGLADTQYF. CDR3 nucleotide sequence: TGTGCCAGCAGCCCCCTGGGGTTGGCAGATACGCAGTATTTT. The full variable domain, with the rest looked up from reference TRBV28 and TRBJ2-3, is DVKVTQSSRYLVKRTGEKVFLECVQDMDHENMFWYRQDPGLGLRLIYFSYDVKMKEKGDIPEGYSVSREKKERFSLILESASTNQTSMYLCASSPLGLADTQYFGPGTRLTVL.